Below, 28 T cell receptor beta chains from the same sample are listed, as sequenced in a study of response to subunit inactivated influenza vaccine. TCRdb fed the RT-PCR reads into MiXCR, producing one record per CDR3 protein. This sample has hundreds of thousands of distinct CDR3 sequences, with 12% found just once. Specimen: non-naive T cells sorted from PBMCs, collected approximately 15 days before vaccination. The receptor set was obtained from a man in his forties or fifties who received an inactivated influenza vaccine.

The chain has TRBV7-9 and TRBJ2-7; D not certain. From germline, CDR1 is SEHNR and CDR2 FQNEAQ (reference sequence). The V and J ends lost 5 bases and 7 bases respectively, with 9 bases between them. The CDR3 is made up of 11 amino acids. The CDR3, as DNA: TGTGCCAGCAGCCGTGATGGAGAGCAGTACTTC. Its translation is CASSRDGEQYF.

The genes are TRBV11-2 and TRBJ2-1; 8 bases map to TRBD2. CDR3 length: 21 amino acids. Germline CDR1 SGHAT, CDR2 FQNNGV. The J segment lost 6 bases and the V segment lost 5 bases, leaving 27 bases of the junction unmatched. The CDR3 here is CASSPRASGIGTGGPFNEQFF. CDR3 DNA sequence: TGTGCCAGCAGCCCCCGCGCGTCTGGTATAGGAACGGGGGGGCCCTTCAATGAGCAGTTCTTC.

The table lists this clonotype with a few counts. The chain is built from TRBV20-1 and TRBJ2-7, with D possibly matching TRBD2 (6 bases). The germline V gene has CDR1 DFQATT and CDR2 SNEGSKA (reference sequence). The CDR3 covers 15 residues. V gave up 5 bases and J gave up 0 bases, with 17 bases separating them. CDR3: CSASSTPGGSYEQYF. The CDR3 nucleotides read TGCAGTGCTTCTTCGACTCCCGGGGGCTCCTACGAGCAGTACTTC.

This clonotype was seen only a few times. The CDR3 loop is CASRRTKTGTSGTDTQYF. CDR3 sequence (DNA): TGTGCCAGCAGACGAACCAAGACCGGGACTAGCGGGACAGATACGCAGTATTTT. The genes are TRBV6-2 or TRBV6-3 and TRBJ2-3; 12 nucleotides match TRBD2. V lost 6 bases and J lost 3; bases outside the gene matches: 13. This CDR3 comprises 18 residues. CDR1 and CDR2 (germline): MNHEY, SVGEGT.

This chain connects TRBV7-2 to TRBJ2-7, with D perhaps matching TRBD2 (5 bases). The V end lost 3 bases, the J end lost 4 bases, and 19 bases lay between the germline ends. CDR3 length: 16 residues. In germline, CDR1 is SGHTA, CDR2 FQGNSA. The CDR3: CASSFSRTGKGYEQYF. Written as DNA, the CDR3 is TGTGCCAGCAGCTTTAGTAGGACGGGAAAAGGGTACGAGCAGTACTTC.

The sample holds many counts of this clonotype. The chain couples TRBV4-3 to TRBJ1-1; no definite D call. The CDR3 has 12 amino acids. With 5 bases removed from V and 7 bases from J, the gap between germline ends came to 11 bases. Germline V gene data show CDR1 as LGHNA and CDR2 as YSLEER. This CDR3 is CASSSGGREAFF. DNA of the CDR3: TGCGCCAGCAGCTCGGGAGGGCGTGAAGCTTTCTTT.

The gene calls are TRBV11-2 and TRBJ1-2; D uncertain. Trimming left V 5 bases short and J 13 bases short, with 20 bases between. Germline V lookup: CDR1 SGHAT, CDR2 FQNNGV. This CDR3 is 13 amino acids long. CDR3 amino acids: CASSQIPPTAFTF. CDR3 sequence (DNA): TGTGCCAGCAGCCAGATTCCCCCGACGGCGTTCACCTTC.

This clonotype occurred many times. V and J are TRBV27 and TRBJ1-1, with D unclear. CDR1 is MNHEY, CDR2 SMNVEV, per germline (reference sequence). CDR3 size: 15 residues. Deletions cut 6 bases from V and 0 bases from J, with 14 bases between. The CDR3 here is CASSLGGPLNTEAFF. DNA of the CDR3: TGTGCCAGCAGCCTCGGTGGACCTTTGAACACTGAAGCTTTCTTT.

This clonotype was observed at least ten times. CDR3 sequence reads: CSPQGGSKADTQYF. Written as DNA, the CDR3 is TGCAGTCCCCAGGGCGGTTCCAAGGCAGATACGCAGTATTTT. This sequence joins TRBV20-1 and TRBJ2-3, with D tentatively TRBD1 (5 bases). Per germline, CDR1 DFQATT and CDR2 SNEGSKA (reference sequence). The V end lost 8 bases, the J end lost 4 bases, and 19 bases lay between the germline ends. The CDR3 is 14 amino acids.

This clonotype occurred many times. The J gene is TRBJ2-5, the V gene TRBV7-9, with D perhaps matching TRBD1 (5 bases). This CDR3 has 14 amino acids. Germline V lookup: CDR1 SEHNR, CDR2 FQNEAQ (reference sequence). V was clipped by 7 bases and J by 5 bases, with 17 bases between them. The CDR3 here is CASNTGQGSETQYF. DNA for the CDR3: TGTGCCAGCAACACCGGGCAGGGTTCGGAGACCCAGTACTTC.

This clonotype was counted many times. V is TRBV20-1 and J is TRBJ2-1; the match to TRBD2 covers 9 bases. CDR1 DFQATT and CDR2 SNEGSKA come from the germline V gene (reference sequence). Trimming cost V 3 bases and J 6 bases; bases outside gene matches: 6. CDR3 length: 14 amino acids. CDR3 region: CSASSAGGPNEQFF. In DNA, the CDR3 is TGCAGTGCTAGTTCGGCGGGGGGGCCCAATGAGCAGTTCTTC.

This clonotype was counted many times. The chain recombines TRBV28 with TRBJ2-1; 8 positions agree with TRBD1. The CDR3 has 16 residues. Germline values: CDR1 MDHEN, CDR2 SYDVKM. J gave up 5 bases and V 7 bases, and 13 bases lay outside the gene matches. The CDR3 region is CASKFLDRVLNNEQFF. The DNA for the CDR3 is TGTGCCAGCAAGTTTTTGGACAGGGTTTTGAACAATGAGCAGTTCTTC.

The table lists this clonotype with a few counts. The chain joins TRBV10-2 to TRBJ2-7, with TRBD1 as a possible D gene (5 bases). Trimming left V 2 bases short and J 8 bases short, with 7 bases between. This CDR3 region has 11 residues. Germline-derived CDR1 and CDR2 are WSHSY and SAAADI. CDR3 coding DNA: TGCGCCAGCAGTGAGAGGGGCAAGCAGTACTTC. Translated, it gives CASSERGKQYF.

This clonotype was seen more than once but under ten times. This rearrangement joins TRBV12-3 or TRBV12-4 to TRBJ1-5; maybe TRBD1 (5 bases). The V end lost 2 bases, the J end lost 2 bases, and 10 bases lay between the germline ends. The CDR3 loop spans 15 amino acids. In DNA form, the CDR3 reads TGTGCCAGCAGTTTATCAAGGGACGGCAATCAGCCCCAGCATTTT. Amino acids: CASSLSRDGNQPQHF.

In this sample, this clonotype turned up a few times. The rearrangement joins TRBV6-5 to TRBJ2-7; perhaps TRBD2 as D (5 bases). Germline values: CDR1 MNHEY, CDR2 SVGAGI. With 4 bases removed from V and 1 base from J, the gap between germline ends came to 11 bases. This CDR3 contains 14 residues. The CDR3 protein is CASSSSAGSYEQYF. The CDR3 DNA reads TGTGCCAGCAGTTCCTCGGCGGGTTCCTACGAGCAGTACTTC.

A few counts support this clonotype. The rearrangement joins TRBV7-9 to TRBJ2-7; the match to TRBD2 covers 9 bases. In germline, CDR1 is SEHNR, CDR2 FQNEAQ (reference sequence). CDR3 length: 15 residues. V shed 6 bases, J shed 3 bases, and the junction held 9 bases outside the gene matches. This CDR3 is CASSSRVTSGYEQYF. The CDR3 DNA reads TGTGCCAGCAGTAGCCGGGTGACTAGCGGCTACGAGCAGTACTTC.

This clonotype occurred a few times. The V call is TRBV4-2, the J call TRBJ2-1; possibly TRBD2 for D (6 bases). CDR3 length: 16 residues. Germline values: CDR1 LGHNA, CDR2 YNFKEQ. V dropped 4 bases and J dropped 5 bases, with 18 bases sitting between them. The CDR3 DNA reads TGTGCCAGCAGCCGAGTGCTCGGGACTGTAAACAATGAGCAGTTCTTC. Amino acid sequence: CASSRVLGTVNNEQFF.

The gene calls are TRBV5-1 and TRBJ2-7; perhaps D is TRBD1 or TRBD2 (5 bases each). This CDR3 has 13 residues. The germline V and J ends were trimmed by 0 bases and 5 bases, with 9 bases remaining between them. CDR1 SGHRS and CDR2 YFSETQ come from the germline V gene. CDR3 coding DNA: TGCGCCAGCAGCTTGGGAAGGGGAGACGAGCAGTACTTC. Translating it yields CASSLGRGDEQYF. Complete variable domain (other parts from reference TRBV5-1 and TRBJ2-7): KAGVTQTPRYLIKTRGQQVTLSCSPISGHRSVSWYQQTPGQGLQFLFEYFSETQRNKGNFPGRFSGRQFSNSRSEMNVSTLELGDSALYLCASSLGRGDEQYFGPGTRLTVT.

The sample holds a few counts of this clonotype. V gene TRBV29-1 combines with J gene TRBJ1-1; the D is unclear. V was shortened by 0 bases and J by 7 bases, with 6 bases between the two germline ends. The CDR3 totals 11 residues. Germline V gene sequence: CDR1 SQVTM, CDR2 ANQGSEA. The CDR3 reads CSVEDQIEAFF. CDR3 DNA sequence: TGCAGCGTTGAAGATCAGATTGAAGCTTTCTTT.

J is TRBJ2-7 and V is TRBV20-1; D possibly corresponds to TRBD1 (6 bases). The CDR3 is 13 residues long. With 4 bases removed from V and 3 bases from J, the gap between germline ends came to 13 bases. The germline V gene has CDR1 DFQATT and CDR2 SNEGSKA (reference sequence). Here the CDR3 DNA reads TGCAGTGCTACGGACAGTGCCTACTACGAGCAGTACTTC. Translated: CSATDSAYYEQYF.

This clonotype was seen more than once but under ten times. This rearrangement joins TRBV7-2 to TRBJ1-5; D uncertain. Germline CDR1 SGHTA, CDR2 FQGNSA. Trimming pared 5 bases from V and 3 bases from J, leaving 11 bases between. This CDR3 comprises 14 residues. The CDR3 DNA reads TGTGCCAGCAGCCACGGGCCCTCCAATCAGCCCCAGCATTTT. Protein sequence: CASSHGPSNQPQHF. The whole variable domain, remainder taken from reference TRBV7-2 and TRBJ1-5, is GAGVSQSPSNKVTEKGKDVELRCDPISGHTALYWYRQSLGQGLEFLIYFQGNSAPDKSGLPSDRFSAERTGGSVSTLTIQRTQQEDSAVYLCASSHGPSNQPQHFGDGTRLSIL.

The chain employs TRBV15 and TRBJ2-5; 8 bases agree with TRBD2. CDR3 length: 16 amino acids. Unmatched junction bases numbered 12, after V lost 4 bases and J lost 5 bases. The germline gives CDR1 LNHNV, CDR2 YYDKDF (reference sequence). Here the CDR3 reads CATSTGGGSLRETQYF. Written as DNA, the CDR3 is TGTGCCACCAGCACCGGGGGGGGTTCGCTCCGGGAGACCCAGTACTTC.

This clonotype has at least ten counts. The V gene is TRBV20-1, the J gene TRBJ1-1; 7 bases agree with TRBD1. The V gene's germline CDR1 is DFQATT and CDR2 SNEGSKA (reference sequence). This CDR3 spans 13 amino acids. J was trimmed by 10 bases and V by 1 base; bases with no gene match: 9. CDR3 nucleotides: TGCAGTGCTAGAGGGACAGGCCGATTTGGAGCTTTCTTT. Its translation is CSARGTGRFGAFF.

This clonotype was picked up a small number of times. The V gene is TRBV5-1, the J gene TRBJ2-3; possible D gene TRBD2, 6 bases. Germline lookup yields CDR1 SGHRS and CDR2 YFSETQ. CDR3 length: 14 residues. V lost 7 bases to trimming and J lost 3 bases, with 15 bases between them. This chain's CDR3 is CASASRDLTDTQYF. The CDR3 DNA reads TGCGCCAGCGCGTCCCGGGACTTAACAGATACGCAGTATTTT.

V gene TRBV28 combines with J gene TRBJ2-6, with a tentative D call TRBD1 (5 bases). Between the trimmed V and J ends, which lost 4 bases and 4 bases, there was a span of 14 bases. In germline, CDR1 is MDHEN, CDR2 SYDVKM. This CDR3 has 16 amino acids. The CDR3, as DNA: TGTGCCAGCAGTTCCCCAGGGTTGCTCGGGGCCAACGTCCTGACTTTC. It specifies CASSSPGLLGANVLTF. Looking up the rest from reference TRBV28 and TRBJ2-6 gives the full variable domain: DVKVTQSSRYLVKRTGEKVFLECVQDMDHENMFWYRQDPGLGLRLIYFSYDVKMKEKGDIPEGYSVSREKKERFSLILESASTNQTSMYLCASSSPGLLGANVLTFGAGSRLTVL.

The chain carries TRBV28 and TRBJ1-2, with D unresolved. The CDR3 consists of 15 residues. Germline CDR1 and CDR2: MDHEN and SYDVKM. V was trimmed by 6 bases and J by 3 bases, leaving 17 bases between them. DNA for the CDR3: TGTGCCAGCAGCAATACAGAGACTATTGACTATGGCTACACCTTC. It codes for CASSNTETIDYGYTF.

This clonotype appeared many times. The chain has TRBV6-2 or TRBV6-3 and TRBJ2-4; TRBD1 is a possible D gene (5 bases). The V end lost 6 bases, the J end lost 8 bases, and 14 bases lay between the germline ends. The CDR3 contains 13 residues. CDR1 MNHEY and CDR2 SVGEGT come from the germline V gene. The CDR3 spells CASSGHGVDIQYF. DNA for the CDR3: TGTGCCAGCAGCGGACATGGCGTGGACATTCAGTACTTC.

The sample holds many counts of this clonotype. This chain joins TRBV29-1 and TRBJ1-5; perhaps TRBD1 as D (5 bases). This CDR3 is built from 13 residues. The V gene's germline CDR1 is SQVTM and CDR2 ANQGSEA. The germline V and J ends were trimmed by 6 bases and 5 bases, with 14 bases remaining between them. The CDR3: CSVSGTLDQPQHF. As DNA, the CDR3 is TGCAGCGTCTCAGGGACCCTGGATCAGCCCCAGCATTTT.